The clone carrying this T cell receptor beta chain was counted between two and nine times. The sample originates from a study of blood T cell repertoires in COVID-19. Data came from immunoSEQ multiplex PCR; TCRdb stores just in-frame clones and leaves some out. This repertoire shows approximately 230,000 clones, about 91% found once; its top ten account for 14% to 15%. This CDR3 has 13 residues. In germline, CDR1 is SGHRS, CDR2 YFSETQ. V lost 2 bases and J 7 bases, leaving 9 bases between the germline ends. Donors were grouped by their self-reported clinical history. The chain has TRBV5-1 and TRBJ1-4; no firm D call. Sequenced material: PBMCs or T cells enriched from blood (not recorded which). The TCR sequence derives from a woman aged 45-60 years with acute COVID-19. CDR3 nucleotide sequence: TGCGCCAGCAGCTTTTCGGGAGGTGAAAAACTGTTTTTT. Its translation: CASSFSGGEKLFF.